Described below is a single T cell receptor beta chain sequence and its context. The data are from a study of control samples from healthy donors and cancer patients. Some clones are missing from TCRdb's copy, which holds only in-frame ones; the method was immunoSEQ multiplex PCR. Found here are 170,000 or so clones, under 95% of them singletons; the top ten hold 1.3% to 1.5%. Deletions cut 6 bases from V and 10 bases from J, with 16 bases between. In germline, CDR1 is MNHNY, CDR2 SVGAGI (reference sequence). The CDR3 contains 14 residues. The chain uses TRBV6-6 and TRBJ1-6, with D unclear. The sample consisted of blood. The TCR originated in a woman aged 18-35 years in good health. CDR3 DNA: TGTGCCAGCAGCCTAGATTGGGCCAGGTCACCCCTCCACTTT. Protein sequence: CASSLDWARSPLHF.